Below, one TCR beta chain is given with its context. Its antigen is still unknown. No much larger clone exists at a distance of one base, and base qualities are not known. Library creation used the immunoSEQ multiplex PCR assay. RNA was extracted from all samples and reverse transcribed into cDNA, which served as template for TCR sequencing. First-strand cDNA was synthesized using SuperScript III with a 2:1 mix of oligo-dT and random hexamers. Amplification bias was assessed with a synthetic immune receptor repertoire, and residual bias was removed computationally. On the study's bioinformatics: Raw reads were preprocessed to remove errors, and CDR3 was defined according to IMGT conventions as the region from the conserved cysteine to phenylalanine. Clonality was computed by normalizing Shannon entropy by log2 of the number of productive unique TCRs and subtracting the result from 1. Whether scalp clones were CD4 or CD8 was inferred by matching scalp TCRbeta sequences against CD4 and CD8 repertoires sorted from blood. TCRdb re-hosts the immuneACCESS table, in-frame sequences only. Its copies lack some clones; in the studies checked, an unresolved V gene accounts for under half of them, and the cause for the rest is not known. The V and J calls and clone size come from that table; D and trimming were worked out from the DNA. The sample records over 150,000 clones, around 63% of which are singletons. The top ten clonotypes cover 1.7% of the sample.

V is pruned by 6 bases and J by 3 bases, leaving 11 bases of the junction without a gene match. Spanning cysteine to phenylalanine, the CDR3 consists of 15 amino acids. Only the CDR3 region is kept as DNA, spanning 45 bases read in frame from base 1. Taken from the germline V gene (reference sequence), the CDR1 and CDR2 loops are MNHEY and SMNVEV. This sample was included in a study of CD8+ T cells in alopecia areata (dated by TCRdb to 2016 to 2019). As for the study more broadly: The treated patients took part in an open-label pilot trial in which moderate-to-severe alopecia areata was treated with oral tofacitinib at 5 to 10 mg twice daily. Tofacitinib was given for 6 to 18 months, followed by 6 months of follow-up off drug to assess delayed response and recurrence. In both human patients and the C3H/HeJ mouse model, the study applied high-throughput TCRbeta sequencing to look at T cell clonal expansion in alopecia areata. The RNA source kit depended on sample type: the PAXgene miRNA kit for fixed scalp, the miRNeasy kit for PBMCs, and the RNeasy kit for mouse skin. Amplification of TCRbeta CDR3 regions was done by immunoSEQ multiplex PCR using 35 Vbeta forward primers and 13 Jbeta reverse primers. Scalp clonality was compared across normal scalp (n=4), patchy alopecia areata scalp (n=8), and alopecia totalis/universalis scalp (n=8). On the human side, TCRbeta sequencing was run on scalp tissue and on sorted CD4+ and CD8+ peripheral blood T cells from healthy controls and from alopecia areata patients with either patchy or totalis/universalis disease. Biopsies were taken from tofacitinib-treated patients at baseline and at 4 and 24 weeks of treatment, and a later scalp biopsy was taken in several of the tofacitinib-treated patients.

The paper's findings and limits, for the study overall: Unlike mouse skin, which is dominated by gammadelta T cells, normal human skin has resident alphabeta T cells that are also sequenced, and this complicates analysis of the scalp TCR repertoire. Higher clonality and more expanded CD8+ clones were observed in lesional scalp than in normal scalp, particularly in alopecia totalis/universalis, a finding suggestive of antigenic drive. TCR sequences shared between patients were less clear than in mice, possibly partly because of HLA diversity in the patient population.

The meaning of the sample's time point label: baseline before oral tofacitinib. Peripheral blood and lesional scalp punch biopsies were obtained from patients with alopecia areata. PBMCs were isolated by density centrifugation and stained for CD3, CD4 and CD8, after which CD4+ and CD8+ T cells were sorted on a FACSAria. Source: CD4+ T cells sorted from blood, taken at week 0. The source is a human donor with alopecia areata. Rearrangement joined TRBV27 to TRBJ2-7; TRBD2 agrees with 7 junctional bases. The CDR3 region has the sequence CASRLGWEGYYEQYF. The nucleotide sequence reads TGTGCCAGCAGATTAGGGTGGGAGGGGTACTACGAGCAGTACTTC.